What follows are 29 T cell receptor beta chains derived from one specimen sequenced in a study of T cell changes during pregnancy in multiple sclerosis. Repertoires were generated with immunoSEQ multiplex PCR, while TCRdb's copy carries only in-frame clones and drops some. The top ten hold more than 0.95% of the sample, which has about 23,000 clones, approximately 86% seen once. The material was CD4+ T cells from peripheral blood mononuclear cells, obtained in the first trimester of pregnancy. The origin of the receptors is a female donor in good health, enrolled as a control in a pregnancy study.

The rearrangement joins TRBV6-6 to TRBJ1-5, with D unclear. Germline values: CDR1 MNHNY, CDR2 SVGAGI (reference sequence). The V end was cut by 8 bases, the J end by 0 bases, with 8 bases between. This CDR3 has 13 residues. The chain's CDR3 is CASHGDSNQPQHF. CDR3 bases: TGTGCCAGCCACGGGGATAGCAATCAGCCCCAGCATTTT.

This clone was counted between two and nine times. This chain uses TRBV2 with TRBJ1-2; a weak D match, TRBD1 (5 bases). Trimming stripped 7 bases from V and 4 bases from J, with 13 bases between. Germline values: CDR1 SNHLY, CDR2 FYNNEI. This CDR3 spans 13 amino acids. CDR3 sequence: CASTWGVAYGYTF. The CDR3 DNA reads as TGTGCCAGCACCTGGGGGGTAGCCTATGGCTACACCTTC.

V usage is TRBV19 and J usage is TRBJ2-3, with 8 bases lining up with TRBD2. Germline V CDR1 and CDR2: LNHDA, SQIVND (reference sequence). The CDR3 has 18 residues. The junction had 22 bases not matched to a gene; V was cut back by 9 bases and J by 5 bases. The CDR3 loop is CASGGLGAMGSVEDTQYF. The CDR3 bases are TGTGCCAGCGGGGGACTAGGGGCTATGGGTTCGGTCGAAGATACGCAGTATTTT.

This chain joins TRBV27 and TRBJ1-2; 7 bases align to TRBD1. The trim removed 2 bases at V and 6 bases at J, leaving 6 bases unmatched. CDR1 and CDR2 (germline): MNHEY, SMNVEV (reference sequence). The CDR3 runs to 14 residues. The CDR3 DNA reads TGTGCCAGCAGTTTAATGAGGGGGCGCGATGGCTACACCTTC. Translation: CASSLMRGRDGYTF.

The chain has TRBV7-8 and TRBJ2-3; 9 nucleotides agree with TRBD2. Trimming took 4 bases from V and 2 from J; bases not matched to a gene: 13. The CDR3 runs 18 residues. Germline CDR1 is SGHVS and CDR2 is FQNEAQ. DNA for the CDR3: TGTGCCAGCAGCTGGAGGCCCATAGCGGGAGAGGACACAGATACGCAGTATTTT. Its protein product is CASSWRPIAGEDTDTQYF. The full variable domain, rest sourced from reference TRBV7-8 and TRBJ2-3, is GAGVSQSPRYKVAKRGQDVALRCDPISGHVSLFWYQQALGQGPEFLTYFQNEAQLDKSGLPSDRFFAERPEGSVSTLKIQRTQQEDSAVYLCASSWRPIAGEDTDTQYFGPGTRLTVL.

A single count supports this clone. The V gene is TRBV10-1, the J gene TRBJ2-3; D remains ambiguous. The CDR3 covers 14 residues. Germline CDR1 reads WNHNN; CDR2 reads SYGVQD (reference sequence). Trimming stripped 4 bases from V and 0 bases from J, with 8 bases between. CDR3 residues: CASSVIYSTDTQYF. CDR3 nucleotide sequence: TGCGCCAGCAGTGTTATATATAGCACAGATACGCAGTATTTT.

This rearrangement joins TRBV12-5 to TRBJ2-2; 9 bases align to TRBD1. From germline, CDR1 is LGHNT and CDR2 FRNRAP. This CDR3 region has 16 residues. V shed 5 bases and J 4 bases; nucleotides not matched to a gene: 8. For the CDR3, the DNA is TGTGCTAGTGGTCCCGGACAGGGGTCGGCCACCGGGGAGCTGTTTTTT. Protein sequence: CASGPGQGSATGELFF.

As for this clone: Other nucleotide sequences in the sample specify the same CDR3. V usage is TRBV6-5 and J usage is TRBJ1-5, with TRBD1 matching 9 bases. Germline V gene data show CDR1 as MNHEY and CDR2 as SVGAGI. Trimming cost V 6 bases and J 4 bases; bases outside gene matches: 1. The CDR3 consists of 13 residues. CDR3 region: CASRDRGNQPQHF. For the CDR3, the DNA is TGTGCCAGCAGGGACAGGGGTAATCAGCCCCAGCATTTT.

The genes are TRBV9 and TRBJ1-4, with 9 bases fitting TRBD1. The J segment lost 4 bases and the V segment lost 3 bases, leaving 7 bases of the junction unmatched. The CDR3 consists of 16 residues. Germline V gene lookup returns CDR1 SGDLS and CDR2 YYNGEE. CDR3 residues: CASSEGWDRDNEKLFF. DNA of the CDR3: TGTGCCAGCAGCGAAGGGTGGGACAGGGATAATGAAAAACTGTTTTTT. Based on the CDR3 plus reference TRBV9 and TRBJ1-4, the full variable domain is DSGVTQTPKHLITATGQRVTLRCSPRSGDLSVYWYQQSLDQGLQFLIQYYNGEERAKGNILERFSAQQFPDLHSELNLSSLELGDSALYFCASSEGWDRDNEKLFFGSGTQLSVL.

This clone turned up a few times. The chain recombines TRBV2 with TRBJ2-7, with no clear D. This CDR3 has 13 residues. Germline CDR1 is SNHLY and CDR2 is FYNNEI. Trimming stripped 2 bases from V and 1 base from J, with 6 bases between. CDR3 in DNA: TGTGCCAGCAGTGAACCTTTTTCCTACGAGCAGTACTTC. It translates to CASSEPFSYEQYF.

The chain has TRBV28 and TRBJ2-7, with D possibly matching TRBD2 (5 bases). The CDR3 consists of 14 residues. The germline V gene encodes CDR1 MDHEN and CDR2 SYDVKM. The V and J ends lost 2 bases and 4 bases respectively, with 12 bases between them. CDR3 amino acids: CASSLGVGGYEQYF. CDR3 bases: TGTGCCAGCAGTTTAGGGGTAGGAGGATACGAGCAGTACTTC. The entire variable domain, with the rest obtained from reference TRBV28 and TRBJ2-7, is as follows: DVKVTQSSRYLVKRTGEKVFLECVQDMDHENMFWYRQDPGLGLRLIYFSYDVKMKEKGDIPEGYSVSREKKERFSLILESASTNQTSMYLCASSLGVGGYEQYFGPGTRLTVT.

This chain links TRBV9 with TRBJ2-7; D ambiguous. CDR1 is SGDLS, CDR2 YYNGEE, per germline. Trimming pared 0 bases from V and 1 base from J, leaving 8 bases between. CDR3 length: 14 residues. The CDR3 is CASSVASTSYEQYF. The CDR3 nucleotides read TGTGCCAGCAGCGTAGCATCCACTTCCTACGAGCAGTACTTC.

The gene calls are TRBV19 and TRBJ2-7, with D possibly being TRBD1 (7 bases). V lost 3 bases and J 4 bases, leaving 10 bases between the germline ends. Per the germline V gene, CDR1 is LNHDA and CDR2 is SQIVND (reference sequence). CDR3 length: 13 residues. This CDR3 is CASSIQGGYEQYF. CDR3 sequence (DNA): TGTGCCAGTAGTATTCAGGGGGGATACGAGCAGTACTTC.

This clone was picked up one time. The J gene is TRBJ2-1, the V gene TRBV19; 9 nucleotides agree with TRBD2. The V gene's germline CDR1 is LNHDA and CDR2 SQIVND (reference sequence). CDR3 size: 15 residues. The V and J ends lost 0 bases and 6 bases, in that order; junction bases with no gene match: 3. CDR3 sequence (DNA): TGTGCCAGTAGTATAGATAGCGGGAGTAGCAATGAGCAGTTCTTC. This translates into CASSIDSGSSNEQFF.

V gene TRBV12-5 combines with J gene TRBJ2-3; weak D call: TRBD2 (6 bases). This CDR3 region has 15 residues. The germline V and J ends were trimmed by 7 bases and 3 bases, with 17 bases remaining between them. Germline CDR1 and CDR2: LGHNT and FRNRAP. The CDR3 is CASVPFGSGTDTQYF. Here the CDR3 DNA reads TGTGCTAGTGTGCCCTTCGGGAGTGGGACAGATACGCAGTATTTT.

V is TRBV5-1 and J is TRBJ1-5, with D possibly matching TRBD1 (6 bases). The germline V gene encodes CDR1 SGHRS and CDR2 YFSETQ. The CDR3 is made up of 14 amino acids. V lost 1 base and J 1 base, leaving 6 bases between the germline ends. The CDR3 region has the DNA TGCGCCAGCAGCTTGACAGGGAGCAATCAGCCCCAGCATTTT. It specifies CASSLTGSNQPQHF.

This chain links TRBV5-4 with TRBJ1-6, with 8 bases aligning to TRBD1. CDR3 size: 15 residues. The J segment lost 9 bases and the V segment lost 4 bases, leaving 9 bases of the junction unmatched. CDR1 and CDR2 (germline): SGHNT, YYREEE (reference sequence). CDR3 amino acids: CASSQRTGSGSPLHF. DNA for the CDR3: TGTGCCAGCAGCCAAAGGACAGGGTCGGGTTCACCCCTCCACTTT.

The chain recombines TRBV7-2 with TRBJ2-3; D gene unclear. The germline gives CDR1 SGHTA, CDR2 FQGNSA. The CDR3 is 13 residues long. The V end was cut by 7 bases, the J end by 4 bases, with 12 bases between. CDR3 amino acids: CASTRQAPDTQYF. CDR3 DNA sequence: TGTGCCAGCACCCGTCAGGCCCCAGATACGCAGTATTTT.

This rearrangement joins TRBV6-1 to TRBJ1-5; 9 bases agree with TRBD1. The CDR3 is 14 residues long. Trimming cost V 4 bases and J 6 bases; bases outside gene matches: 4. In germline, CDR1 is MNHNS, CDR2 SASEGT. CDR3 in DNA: TGTGCCAGCAGTGGGGGACAGGGTATTCAGCCCCAGCATTTT. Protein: CASSGGQGIQPQHF.

This chain's CDR3 is CSGGPGQGESYEQYF. CDR3 in DNA: TGCAGCGGAGGGCCGGGACAGGGAGAGTCCTACGAGCAGTACTTC. The rearrangement links TRBV29-1 to TRBJ2-7; 9 nucleotides align to TRBD1. This CDR3 has 15 amino acids. Germline loops: CDR1 SQVTM, CDR2 ANQGSEA. J lost 1 base, V lost 7 bases, and 11 bases had no gene match.

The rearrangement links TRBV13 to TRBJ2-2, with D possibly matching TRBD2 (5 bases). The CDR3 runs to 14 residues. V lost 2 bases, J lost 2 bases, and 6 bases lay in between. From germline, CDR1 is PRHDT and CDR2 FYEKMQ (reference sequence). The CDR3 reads CASSLSGNTGELFF. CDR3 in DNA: TGTGCCAGCAGCTTATCGGGAAACACCGGGGAGCTGTTTTTT.

The CDR3 nucleotides read TGTGCCAGCAGTGGTGACATACTCTCTGGGGCCAACGTCCTGACTTTC. This sequence encodes CASSGDILSGANVLTF. V is TRBV6-1 and J is TRBJ2-6; unclear D gene. Germline assignment: CDR1 MNHNS and CDR2 SASEGT. CDR3 size: 16 residues. Trimming stripped 4 bases from V and 0 bases from J, with 10 bases between.

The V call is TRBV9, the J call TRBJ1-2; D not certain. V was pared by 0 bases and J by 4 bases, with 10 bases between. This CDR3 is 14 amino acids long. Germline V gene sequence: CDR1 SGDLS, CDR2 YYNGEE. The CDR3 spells CASSVAAQAYGYTF. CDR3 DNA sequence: TGTGCCAGCAGCGTAGCAGCCCAGGCCTATGGCTACACCTTC.

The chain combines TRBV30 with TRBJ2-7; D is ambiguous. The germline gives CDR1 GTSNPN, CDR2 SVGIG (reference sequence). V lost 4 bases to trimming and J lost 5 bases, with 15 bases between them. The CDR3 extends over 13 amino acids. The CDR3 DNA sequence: TGTGCCTGGAACCCGGGTGGATCCAACGAGCAGTACTTC. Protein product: CAWNPGGSNEQYF.

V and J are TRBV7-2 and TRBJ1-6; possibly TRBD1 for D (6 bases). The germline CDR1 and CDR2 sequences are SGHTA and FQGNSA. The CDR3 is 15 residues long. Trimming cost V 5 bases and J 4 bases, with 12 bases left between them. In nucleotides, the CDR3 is TGTGCCAGCAGCCCCCCAACAGGGTATAATTCACCCCTCCACTTT. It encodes CASSPPTGYNSPLHF.

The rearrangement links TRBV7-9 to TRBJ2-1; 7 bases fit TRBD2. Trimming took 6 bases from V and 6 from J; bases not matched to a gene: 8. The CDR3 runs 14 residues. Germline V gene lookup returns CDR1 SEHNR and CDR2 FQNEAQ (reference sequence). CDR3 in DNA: TGTGCCAGCAGTCATCGGACTAGTCTCAATGAGCAGTTCTTC. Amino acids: CASSHRTSLNEQFF.

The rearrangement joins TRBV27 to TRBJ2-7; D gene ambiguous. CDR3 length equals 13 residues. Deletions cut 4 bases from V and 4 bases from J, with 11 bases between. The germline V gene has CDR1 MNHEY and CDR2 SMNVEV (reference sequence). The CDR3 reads CASSYRYSYEQYF. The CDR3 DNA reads TGTGCCAGCAGTTACCGTTACTCTTACGAGCAGTACTTC.

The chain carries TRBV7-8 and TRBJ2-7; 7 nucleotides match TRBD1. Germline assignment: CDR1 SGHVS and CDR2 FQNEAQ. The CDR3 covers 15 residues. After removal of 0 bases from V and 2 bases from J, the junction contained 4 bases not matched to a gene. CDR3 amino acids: CASSLAGTVTYEQYF. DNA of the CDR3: TGTGCCAGCAGCTTAGCGGGGACAGTGACCTACGAGCAGTACTTC.

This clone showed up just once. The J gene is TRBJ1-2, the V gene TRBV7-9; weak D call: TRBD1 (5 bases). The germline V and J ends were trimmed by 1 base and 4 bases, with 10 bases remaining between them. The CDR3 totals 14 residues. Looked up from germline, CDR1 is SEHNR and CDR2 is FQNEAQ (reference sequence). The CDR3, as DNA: TGTGCCAGCAGCTTAGGGTATAGGGGCTATGGCTACACCTTC. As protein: CASSLGYRGYGYTF.